These 24 T cell receptor beta chains share one sample of origin, sequenced in a study of metastatic and nonmetastatic thyroid tumors. Via MiXCR, TCRdb re-called the PCR reads. This table holds about 21,000 clones, about a quarter found once. Every patient underwent thyroid surgery untreated. The sequenced sample consisted of blood. Every receptor here comes from a female donor with papillary thyroid cancer or a benign thyroid nodule (not recorded which). Some clones in this sample may be carry-over from other donors' samples.

This clone was counted at least ten times. The identical CDR3 is also encoded by other nucleotide sequences in the sample. The rearrangement links TRBV7-9 to TRBJ2-7, with D possibly being TRBD1 or TRBD2 (6 bases each). CDR1 is SEHNR, CDR2 FQNEAQ, per germline (reference sequence). The V and J ends lost 1 base and 2 bases respectively, with 9 bases between them. The CDR3 covers 14 residues. CDR3 region: CASSLEGGTYEQYF. The CDR3 DNA sequence: TGTGCCAGCAGCTTAGAGGGGGGCACCTACGAGCAGTACTTC.

This sequence joins TRBV6-5 and TRBJ2-7, with D perhaps assigned TRBD1 or TRBD2 (6 bases each). Germline V gene sequence: CDR1 MNHEY, CDR2 SVGAGI. The CDR3 has 13 amino acids. Trimming cost V 3 bases and J 9 bases, with 15 bases left between them. The CDR3 DNA sequence: TGTGCCAGCAGTTATCGACGGGAGACAGGGCAGTACTTC. Amino acids: CASSYRRETGQYF.

CDR3 nucleotides: TGCGCCAGCAGTCCGCTGGACCTGAACACTGAAGCTTTCTTT. Protein sequence: CASSPLDLNTEAFF. The chain couples TRBV5-1 to TRBJ1-1; D gene uncertain. Germline V lookup: CDR1 SGHRS, CDR2 YFSETQ. The ends were cut back, 5 bases at V and 0 bases at J, with 11 bases in the middle. The CDR3 runs 14 residues.

This clone is categorized as medium-sized. CDR3 nucleotides: TGTGCCAGTAGTATAGGTGCCGGAAATCAGCCCCAGCATTTT. Translation gives CASSIGAGNQPQHF. The V and J genes are TRBV19 and TRBJ1-5; D is ambiguous. The V and J ends lost 1 base and 4 bases respectively, with 8 bases between them. The CDR3 is 14 amino acids. Germline V CDR1 and CDR2: LNHDA, SQIVND (reference sequence).

This clone was recorded at least ten times. This chain links TRBV5-1 with TRBJ1-1, with D maybe TRBD1 (6 bases). The V end was cut by 4 bases, the J end by 7 bases, with 11 bases between. CDR1 and CDR2 from the germline V gene are SGHRS and YFSETQ. The CDR3 sequence is 12 residues long. This CDR3 is CASSKGGIEAFF. The CDR3 bases are TGCGCCAGCAGCAAGGGGGGTATTGAAGCTTTCTTT. Full variable domain (rest looked up from reference TRBV5-1 and TRBJ1-1): KAGVTQTPRYLIKTRGQQVTLSCSPISGHRSVSWYQQTPGQGLQFLFEYFSETQRNKGNFPGRFSGRQFSNSRSEMNVSTLELGDSALYLCASSKGGIEAFFGQGTRLTVV.

This clone showed up just a few times. The rearrangement uses TRBV6-1 and TRBJ2-7; no clear D gene. The ends were cut back, 2 bases at V and 0 bases at J, with 11 bases in the middle. CDR3 length equals 15 residues. Germline CDR1 reads MNHNS; CDR2 reads SASEGT. As DNA, the CDR3 is TGTGCCAGCAGTGAAAAGATGGGAAGCTCCTACGAGCAGTACTTC. It specifies CASSEKMGSSYEQYF.

The genes are TRBV19 and TRBJ2-7; 8 positions agree with TRBD1. The CDR3 has 15 residues. J gave up 5 bases and V 1 base, and 7 bases lay outside the gene matches. The germline V gene encodes CDR1 LNHDA and CDR2 SQIVND (reference sequence). The CDR3 coding sequence is TGTGCCAGTAGTATAGGTCGGGAGACAGGGGACGAGCAGTACTTC. Translation gives CASSIGRETGDEQYF.

This clone was counted only a few times. This chain joins TRBV19 and TRBJ1-1; D is ambiguous. The CDR3 is made up of 13 amino acids. CDR1 LNHDA and CDR2 SQIVND come from the germline V gene (reference sequence). Trimming took 3 bases from V and 0 from J, leaving 5 bases between them. The CDR3: CASSISLNTEAFF. Here the CDR3 DNA reads TGTGCCAGTAGTATTTCACTGAACACTGAAGCTTTCTTT.

This clone was seen ten or more times. V gene TRBV9 combines with J gene TRBJ2-2, with D perhaps matching TRBD2 (5 bases). The CDR3 is made up of 14 amino acids. V was shortened by 4 bases and J by 1 base, with 8 bases between the two germline ends. Germline CDR1 SGDLS, CDR2 YYNGEE. The CDR3 sequence is CASSLDWNTGELFF. CDR3 DNA sequence: TGTGCCAGCAGCCTGGACTGGAACACCGGGGAGCTGTTTTTT.

By share, this clone ranks as medium-sized (0.01 to 0.1%). V and J are TRBV19 and TRBJ1-1; tentatively, D is TRBD1 (5 bases). Trimming removed 2 bases at V and 7 bases at J, with 20 bases between. Per germline, CDR1 LNHDA and CDR2 SQIVND (reference sequence). The CDR3 is made up of 16 amino acids. The CDR3 spells CASSITPGAINFEAFF. The DNA for the CDR3 is TGTGCCAGTAGTATAACTCCCGGGGCCATCAATTTTGAAGCTTTCTTT.

A few counts support this clone. V is TRBV6-1 and J is TRBJ2-7; possible D gene TRBD1, 8 bases. The CDR3 contains 14 residues. Trimming pared 8 bases from V and 6 bases from J, leaving 20 bases between. Germline lookup yields CDR1 MNHNS and CDR2 SASEGT. CDR3 coding DNA: TGTGCCAGCGGTACGACAGGGGAGGGTGGCGAGCAGTACTTC. Its protein product is CASGTTGEGGEQYF.

This clone came up many times. The chain uses TRBV6-4 and TRBJ1-5; D possibly corresponds to TRBD1 (5 bases). Germline V CDR1 and CDR2: MRHNA, SNTAGT. Deletions cut 7 bases from V and 2 bases from J, with 18 bases between. CDR3 length: 16 amino acids. CDR3 DNA: TGTGCCAGCACACAGGTGGTCTGCTCCGGCAATCAGCCCCAGCATTTT. Amino acids: CASTQVVCSGNQPQHF.

This clone was seen repeatedly, ten times or more. The V gene is TRBV28, the J gene TRBJ1-2, with D perhaps matching TRBD1 (5 bases). Germline values: CDR1 MDHEN, CDR2 SYDVKM. Deletions cut 8 bases from V and 6 bases from J, with 22 bases between. There are 15 residues in the CDR3. CDR3 sequence: CASQSQAGRGDGYTF. The CDR3 nucleotides are TGTGCCAGCCAATCCCAAGCCGGAAGGGGTGATGGCTACACCTTC.

This clone occurred many times. The chain links TRBV20-1 to TRBJ2-5; perhaps TRBD2 as D (6 bases). CDR1 and CDR2 (germline): DFQATT, SNEGSKA (reference sequence). This CDR3 spans 15 amino acids. Between the trimmed V and J ends, which lost 0 bases and 0 bases, there was a span of 11 bases. The CDR3 loop is CSARDPGGYQETQYF. CDR3 nucleotides: TGCAGTGCTAGAGATCCTGGGGGGTACCAAGAGACCCAGTACTTC.

To note about this clone: The conserved phenylalanine or tryptophan is not found at the CDR3 terminus, so this likely reflects a read error. Because the CDR3's place on the DNA is in doubt, the DNA is left out and the CDR3 is given as listed by TCRdb. The chain links TRBV7-2 to TRBJ2-3. The V gene's germline CDR1 is SGHTA and CDR2 FQGNSA. Inclusive of both ends, the CDR3 amounts to 11 amino acids. This chain's CDR3 is CASSLTDTLYY.

The sample holds many counts of this clone. This chain uses TRBV12-3 or TRBV12-4 with TRBJ2-7; 13 bases align to TRBD2. CDR3 length: 17 amino acids. The junction had 9 bases not matched to a gene; V was cut back by 3 bases and J by 4 bases. CDR3 region: CASSLHGLAGERYEQYF. The CDR3 region has the DNA TGTGCCAGCAGTTTGCACGGACTAGCGGGAGAGAGGTACGAGCAGTACTTC.

The rearrangement links TRBV20-1 to TRBJ2-7; D might be TRBD1 or TRBD2, each matching 7 bases. Germline assignment: CDR1 DFQATT and CDR2 SNEGSKA (reference sequence). V lost 1 base, J lost 3 bases, and 16 bases lay in between. CDR3 length: 15 residues. The CDR3 nucleotides are TGCAGTGCTAGAGTAGGGCAGGGGGGGTACTACGAGCAGTACTTC. Encoded protein: CSARVGQGGYYEQYF.

This clone was observed at least ten times. The V call is TRBV4-3, the J call TRBJ2-1; D is unclear. Trimming pared 6 bases from V and 0 bases from J, leaving 12 bases between. CDR1 is LGHNA and CDR2 is YSLEER in the germline V gene. CDR3 size: 15 residues. CDR3 nucleotide sequence: TGCGCCAGCAGTCGGACGGTTAGCTCCTACAATGAGCAGTTCTTC. This gives the protein CASSRTVSSYNEQFF.

The chain is built from TRBV20-1 and TRBJ2-7; 10 nucleotides line up with TRBD1. Trimming cost V 5 bases and J 3 bases; bases outside gene matches: 7. This CDR3 has 14 amino acids. Germline V gene sequence: CDR1 DFQATT, CDR2 SNEGSKA (reference sequence). The CDR3 nucleotides are TGCAGTGCTCCCGGGACAGGGGTCGACTACGAGCAGTACTTC. It translates to CSAPGTGVDYEQYF.

This chain links TRBV19 with TRBJ1-1; TRBD1 might be the D (5 bases). This CDR3 is built from 14 residues. The V end lost 5 bases, the J end lost 0 bases, and 10 bases lay between the germline ends. The germline V gene encodes CDR1 LNHDA and CDR2 SQIVND (reference sequence). The CDR3 protein is CASSPTDMNTEAFF. The CDR3 bases are TGTGCCAGTAGTCCGACAGACATGAACACTGAAGCTTTCTTT.

This clone appeared many times. The chain carries TRBV25-1 and TRBJ2-2; maybe TRBD1 (6 bases). Germline V gene sequence: CDR1 MGHDK, CDR2 SYGVNS. The CDR3 runs 19 residues. V lost 0 bases and J 1 base, leaving 18 bases between the germline ends. The CDR3 DNA is TGTGCCAGCAGTGAATACCTCTCCCAGGACAGCAAGAACACCGGGGAGCTGTTTTTT. It codes for CASSEYLSQDSKNTGELFF.

This clone was counted ten times or more. The gene calls are TRBV12-3 or TRBV12-4 and TRBJ1-5, with D hard to call. This CDR3 is built from 15 residues. V lost 7 bases and J 0 bases, leaving 13 bases between the germline ends. The CDR3 here is CASKTSGYSNQPQHF. CDR3 sequence (DNA): TGTGCCAGCAAGACCTCGGGCTATAGCAATCAGCCCCAGCATTTT.

The rearrangement uses TRBV28 and TRBJ2-7; no firm D call. The germline V gene encodes CDR1 MDHEN and CDR2 SYDVKM. V lost 3 bases and J 4 bases, leaving 7 bases between the germline ends. The CDR3 loop spans 12 amino acids. The CDR3 sequence is CASSFLEYEQYF. The CDR3 DNA is TGTGCCAGCAGTTTTTTAGAGTACGAGCAGTACTTC.

This clone was observed a handful of times. The CDR3 loop reads CASSKDREYEQYF. The CDR3, as DNA: TGTGCCAGCAGTAAGGACAGGGAGTACGAGCAGTACTTC. The chain recombines TRBV2 with TRBJ2-7; 8 bases line up with TRBD1. V lost 5 bases and J lost 4; bases outside the gene matches: 4. Germline V CDR1 and CDR2: SNHLY, FYNNEI. The length of the CDR3 is 13 residues.